The clone carrying this T cell receptor (beta chain) has only a few counts. The data belong to a study of blood T cell repertoires in COVID-19. Study at large: Sources were T cells, B-cell-depleted T cells, or PBMCs; the material itself was cDNA or gDNA.

Using immunoSEQ multiplex PCR, the repertoire was profiled, and TCRdb retains in-frame clones only, with some absent. The sample includes hundreds of thousands of clones, approximately 90% of them seen just once. This sequence was found in a woman aged 25 to 45 with acute or convalescent COVID-19. Sequenced input: peripheral blood.

The CDR3 nucleotides are TGCGCCAGCAGGCCGGGGGGGAATAGGAAGAATGAGCAGTTCTTC. Translation: CASRPGGNRKNEQFF. The V gene is TRBV5-1, the J gene TRBJ2-1, with TRBD2 matching 8 bases. The CDR3 loop spans 15 amino acids. CDR1 and CDR2 from the germline V gene are SGHRS and YFSETQ. The V segment lost 5 bases and the J segment 7 bases; nucleotides outside the gene matches: 11.